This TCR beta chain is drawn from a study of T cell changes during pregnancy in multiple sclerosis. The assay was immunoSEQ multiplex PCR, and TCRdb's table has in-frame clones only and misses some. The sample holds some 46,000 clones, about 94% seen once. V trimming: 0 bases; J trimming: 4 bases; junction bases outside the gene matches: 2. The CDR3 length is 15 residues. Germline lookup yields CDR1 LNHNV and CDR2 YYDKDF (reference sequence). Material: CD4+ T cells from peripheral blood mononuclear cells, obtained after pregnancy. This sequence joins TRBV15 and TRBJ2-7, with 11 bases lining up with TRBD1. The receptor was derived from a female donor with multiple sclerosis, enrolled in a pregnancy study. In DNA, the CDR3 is TGTGCCACCAGCAGAGAGGACAGGGGGCCGTACGAGCAGTACTTC. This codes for CATSREDRGPYEQYF.